Each of the 3 T cell receptor beta chains below was sequenced from the same sample in a study of cytomegalovirus exposure and HLA in healthy donors. Sequenced by immunoSEQ multiplex PCR; TCRdb stores in-frame clones only, minus some. The table lists more than 85,000 clones, roughly nine tenths of them singletons. The sequencing input was PBMCs. The receptors here all came from a woman between 18 and 30 years old in good health and CMV-seropositive.

This chain uses TRBV5-4 with TRBJ2-1; the match to TRBD1 covers 9 bases. J gave up 7 bases and V 0 bases, and 17 bases lay outside the gene matches. Germline loops: CDR1 SGHNT, CDR2 YYREEE (reference sequence). This CDR3 is 19 amino acids long. The CDR3 here is CASSLGSPQGAIRGNEQFF. For the CDR3, the DNA is TGTGCCAGCAGCTTGGGCTCTCCACAGGGGGCTATAAGAGGGAATGAGCAGTTCTTC.

The J gene is TRBJ1-2, the V gene TRBV15; D is perhaps TRBD1 (6 bases). Germline V gene sequence: CDR1 LNHNV, CDR2 YYDKDF (reference sequence). This CDR3 spans 16 amino acids. The V and J ends lost 3 bases and 3 bases respectively, with 17 bases between them. In DNA, the CDR3 is TGTGCCACCAGCAGGAAGACAGGCCTCCCCGACTATGGCTACACCTTC. Residues: CATSRKTGLPDYGYTF. Full variable domain (missing parts from reference TRBV15 and TRBJ1-2): DAMVIQNPRYQVTQFGKPVTLSCSQTLNHNVMYWYQQKSSQAPKLLFHYYDKDFNNEADTPDNFQSRRPNTSFCFLDIRSPGLGDTAMYLCATSRKTGLPDYGYTFGSGTRLTVV.

The chain joins TRBV29-1 to TRBJ1-1; 7 positions agree with TRBD1. Germline CDR1 reads SQVTM; CDR2 reads ANQGSEA. The CDR3 sequence is 12 residues long. V lost 1 base, J lost 4 bases, and 0 bases stayed unmatched. CDR3 region: CSVEGQGTEAFF. CDR3 bases: TGCAGCGTTGAAGGACAGGGCACTGAAGCTTTCTTT.